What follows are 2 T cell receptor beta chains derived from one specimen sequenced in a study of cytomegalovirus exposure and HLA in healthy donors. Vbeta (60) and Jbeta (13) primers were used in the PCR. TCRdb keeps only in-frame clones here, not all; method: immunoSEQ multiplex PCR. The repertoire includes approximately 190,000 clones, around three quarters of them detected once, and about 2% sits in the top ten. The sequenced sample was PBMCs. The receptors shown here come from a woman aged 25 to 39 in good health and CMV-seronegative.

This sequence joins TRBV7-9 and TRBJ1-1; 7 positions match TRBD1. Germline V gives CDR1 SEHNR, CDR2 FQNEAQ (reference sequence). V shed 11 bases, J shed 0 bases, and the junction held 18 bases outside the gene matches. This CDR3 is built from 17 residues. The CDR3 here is CAPSGFPGQTLNTEAFF. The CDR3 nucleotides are TGTGCCCCCAGCGGCTTTCCGGGACAGACGTTGAACACTGAAGCTTTCTTT.

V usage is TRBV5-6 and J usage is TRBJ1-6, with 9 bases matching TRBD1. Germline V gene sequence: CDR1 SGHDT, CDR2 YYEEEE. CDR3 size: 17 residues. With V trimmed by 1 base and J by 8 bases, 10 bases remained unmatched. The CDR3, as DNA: TGTGCCAGCAGCTTGCACAGGGGGCGGACAGGAGATTCACCCCTCCACTTT. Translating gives CASSLHRGRTGDSPLHF.